What follows is one T cell receptor (beta chain) and its context. The authors sequenced TCR beta from blood CD8+ and CD4+ T cells. FACS enriched CD8+ TEMRA cells, while bulk CD8+ and CD4+ were negatively isolated. The CDR3 is made up of 15 amino acids. V lost 7 bases and J lost 1; bases outside the gene matches: 3. Germline loops: CDR1 SEHNR, CDR2 FQNEAQ (reference sequence). Reverse transcription of about 0.45 to 1 ug RNA was carried out with random hexamers. Coverage of TCR beta CDR3 amplification by immunoSEQ multiplex PCR extended to 54 Vbeta and 13 Jbeta. From the immunoSEQ multiplex PCR reads, TCRdb called clonotypes with MiXCR, one entry per CDR3 protein. Of some 450,000 distinct CDR3 sequences in the sample, 75% to 90% were seen once. The data originate from a study of CD8 T cells in Susac syndrome.

This clonotype was sampled from a human donor with multiple sclerosis. The V call is TRBV7-9, the J call TRBJ2-5, with 13 bases matching TRBD2. Sequenced sample: CD8+ T cells from PBMCs. The CDR3 here is CASNGLAGAQETQYF. For the CDR3, the DNA is TGTGCCAGCAACGGACTAGCGGGAGCCCAAGAGACCCAGTACTTC.